The rows below give T cell receptor beta chains drawn from one sample of a study of shared clonotypes between healthy human individuals. Repertoires were generated with immunoSEQ multiplex PCR, while TCRdb's copy carries only in-frame clones and drops some. This table has 2 million to 2.5 million clones, over 90% appearing once. Sequenced material: naive CD4+ T cells from PBMCs. These TCRs come from a man younger than 35 in good health. Some clones in this sample may be carry-over from other donors' samples. Both conserved end residues are part of each CDR3.

V: TRBV27; J: TRBJ1-3; CDR3: CASSLSGEGTIYF
V: TRBV10-3; J: TRBJ2-5; CDR3: CAITRDRGETQYF
V: TRBV5-6; J: TRBJ2-5; CDR3: CASSFRQGISKETQYF
V: TRBV15; J: TRBJ2-7; CDR3: CATSREVYSGEYEQYF
V: TRBV29-1; J: TRBJ2-1; CDR3: CSVARASYNEQFF
V: TRBV5-1; J: TRBJ2-7; CDR3: CASSLAVRTFTYEQYF
V: TRBV6-6; J: TRBJ1-3; CDR3: CASSPTGLSGNTIYF
V: TRBV11-2; J: TRBJ2-2; CDR3: CASSLDTTGELFF
V: TRBV5-4; J: TRBJ1-4; CDR3: CASSLASYNEKLFF
V: TRBV28; J: TRBJ2-5; CDR3: CASSPTAGGVETQYF
V: TRBV7-8; J: TRBJ2-1; CDR3: CASSLGYRGPLSSYNEQFF
V: TRBV5-1; J: TRBJ2-2; CDR3: CASSLEGLNTGELFF
V: TRBV18; J: TRBJ1-3; CDR3: CASSPMTGGSGNTIYF
V: TRBV7-2; J: TRBJ2-7; CDR3: CASSHRDGGYEQYF
V: TRBV18; J: TRBJ2-5; CDR3: CASSTGLAGGRQETQYF
V: TRBV19; J: TRBJ1-4; CDR3: CASSPRGLGSTNEKLFF
V: TRBV7-7; J: TRBJ2-2; CDR3: CASSPQGTVNTGELFF
V: TRBV7-3; J: TRBJ1-2; CDR3: CASSPGGVDYGYTF
V: TRBV5-8; J: TRBJ2-5; CDR3: CASSLRLEQTQYF
V: TRBV29-1; J: TRBJ2-3; CDR3: CSVVGQGTDTQYF
V: TRBV2; J: TRBJ1-1; CDR3: CASSETGGAFF
V: TRBV5-6; J: TRBJ2-5; CDR3: CASSRAGGKGTQYF
V: TRBV5-1; J: TRBJ1-1; CDR3: CASSKGQTDPEAFF
V: TRBV5-4; J: TRBJ2-1; CDR3: CASSPGQSNEQFF
V: TRBV29-1; J: TRBJ2-3; CDR3: CSVLGVGTDTQYF
V: TRBV7-9; J: TRBJ1-1; CDR3: CASSLARTGNTEAFF
V: TRBV7-9; J: TRBJ1-6; CDR3: CASSIFPQSLHF
V: TRBV5-4; J: TRBJ2-3; CDR3: CASSLAATGGQDTQYF
V: TRBV6-1; J: TRBJ2-3; CDR3: CASSDSTDTQYF
V: TRBV7-2; J: TRBJ1-5; CDR3: CASSLAGGQPQHF
V: TRBV7-8; J: TRBJ1-4; CDR3: CASSSRQTSNEKLFF
V: TRBV5-5; J: TRBJ2-3; CDR3: CASSWGPASGDTQYF
V: TRBV4-2; J: TRBJ2-3; CDR3: CASSPGGADTQYF
V: TRBV6-5; J: TRBJ1-1; CDR3: CASSPRQDPTEAFF
V: TRBV5-4; J: TRBJ2-5; CDR3: CASSLPGQETQYF
V: TRBV11-3; J: TRBJ2-3; CDR3: CASSFVFPIPDTQYF
V: TRBV7-9; J: TRBJ1-3; CDR3: CASSPTYTGNTIYF